These 16 T cell receptor beta chains came from one sample sequenced in a study of T cell responses to AZD1222 COVID-19 vaccine (dated by TCRdb to the early 2020s). Taken with the paper, the label for time point translates to: baseline before first vaccination. Libraries came from the immunoSEQ multiplex PCR assay. As stored in TCRdb, this immuneACCESS dataset retains in-frame rearrangements with V and J assigned. A fraction of the clones does not appear; measured against another copy, unresolved V genes explain less than half of the discrepancy, and the remainder lacks a known reason. The sample profile shows 130,000 to 150,000 clones; 90% of them were found once. Roughly 3.6% of the sample comes from the top ten. Sequencing was performed on peripheral blood, taken on day 0 of AZD1222 vaccination. The receptors were gathered from an adult in good health.

The chain carries TRBV28 and TRBJ2-7; the D gene is possibly TRBD1 (5 bases). Germline V lookup: CDR1 MDHEN, CDR2 SYDVKM. The CDR3 contains 14 residues. Trimming took off 5 bases at V and 4 bases at J, with 15 bases between the two ends. CDR3 residues: CASSPRSGSYEQYF. In DNA form, the CDR3 reads TGTGCCAGCAGTCCCCGCTCAGGGTCTTACGAGCAGTACTTC.

This chain connects TRBV14 to TRBJ1-6; TRBD1 matches 7 bases. CDR3 length equals 14 residues. Germline loops: CDR1 SGHDN, CDR2 FVKESK. The ends lost 5 bases at V and 6 bases at J; junction bases unmatched: 4. The CDR3, as DNA: TGTGCCAGCAGCTCCGGGACAGTTAATTCACCCCTCCACTTT. It yields the protein CASSSGTVNSPLHF.

The rearrangement uses TRBV4-2 and TRBJ1-2; D may be TRBD1 (5 bases). The V and J ends lost 8 bases and 6 bases respectively, with 19 bases between them. CDR3 length: 14 residues. Germline CDR1 LGHNA, CDR2 YNFKEQ. The CDR3 nucleotides are TGTGCCAGCGCCGTGGGGGGAAGCTCCGATGGCTACACCTTC. It specifies CASAVGGSSDGYTF.

On this clone itself: Germline is not matched at one junction end, which may reflect a read error. This chain uses TRBV7-7 with TRBJ2-1; 9 nucleotides line up with TRBD2. The CDR3 loop spans 17 amino acids. Germline V gene lookup returns CDR1 SSHAT and CDR2 FNYEAQ (reference sequence). Here the CDR3 reads CASSSRSGLAGDNEQFF. The CDR3 nucleotides read TGTGCTAGCAGCTCCCGTTCGGGTTTAGCGGGGGACAATGAGCAGTTCTTC.

V usage is TRBV5-6 and J usage is TRBJ1-4, with D possibly being TRBD1 (5 bases). Germline CDR1 reads SGHDT; CDR2 reads YYEEEE. The CDR3 contains 16 residues. Trimming removed 6 bases from V and 3 bases from J, with 18 bases in between. The CDR3: CASTPAQSGANEKLFF. CDR3 coding DNA: TGTGCCAGCACCCCGGCTCAGTCGGGGGCTAATGAAAAACTGTTTTTT.

Comments on this clone: Distinct nucleotide sequences in the sample also encode this CDR3. The chain employs TRBV7-2 and TRBJ1-3; D unresolved. V was shortened by 0 bases and J by 2 bases, with 5 bases between the two germline ends. CDR1 is SGHTA, CDR2 FQGNSA, per germline. This CDR3 contains 14 residues. CDR3 sequence reads: CASSLAGTGNTIYF. CDR3 nucleotide sequence: TGTGCCAGCAGCTTAGCAGGAACTGGAAACACCATATATTTT.

V and J are TRBV19 and TRBJ2-7, with TRBD1 matching over 12 bases. Germline V CDR1 and CDR2: LNHDA, SQIVND (reference sequence). V gave up 6 bases and J gave up 5 bases; unmatched junction bases: 11. The CDR3 runs to 16 residues. The CDR3 coding sequence is TGTGCCAGTAGCGGACCCTCCGGGACAGGGGGCCACGAGCAGTACTTC. It encodes CASSGPSGTGGHEQYF.

In this sample, this clone turned up once. The rearrangement uses TRBV2 and TRBJ1-6; D remains unclear. This CDR3 has 14 residues. Trimming removed 3 bases from V and 8 bases from J, with 11 bases in between. CDR1 is SNHLY and CDR2 is FYNNEI in the germline V gene. CDR3 amino acids: CASSDLIVDSPLHF. The CDR3 DNA reads as TGTGCCAGCAGTGATCTGATCGTTGATTCACCCCTCCACTTT.

The chain carries TRBV5-1 and TRBJ2-5, with a weak D call TRBD1 (6 bases). The V end lost 1 base, the J end lost 6 bases, and 22 bases lay between the germline ends. The CDR3 has 17 residues. Germline assignment: CDR1 SGHRS and CDR2 YFSETQ. CDR3 DNA sequence: TGCGCCAGCAGCTTGACGGTACAGGGCTCTCAAGGGCAGACCCAGTACTTC. Its protein is CASSLTVQGSQGQTQYF.

The rearrangement uses TRBV2 and TRBJ2-5; weak D call: TRBD2 (7 bases). CDR3 length: 14 amino acids. The V gene lost 6 bases and the J gene lost 6 bases, with 17 bases spanning the gap. Germline lookup yields CDR1 SNHLY and CDR2 FYNNEI. CDR3 sequence (DNA): TGTGCCAGCAGCGCGGGGGCCGATAGAAAGACCCAGTACTTC. It encodes CASSAGADRKTQYF.

This chain joins TRBV29-1 and TRBJ1-3; no clear D gene. Trimming stripped 3 bases from V and 4 bases from J, with 19 bases between. Germline V lookup: CDR1 SQVTM, CDR2 ANQGSEA. CDR3 length: 16 amino acids. The CDR3 DNA reads as TGCAGCGTTGATGGTGTGGGGAATACGGCGGGAAACACCATATATTTT. Translation gives CSVDGVGNTAGNTIYF.

For the CDR3, the DNA is TGTGCCAGCAGCCCACCCACCCGCGGGGGGCGAAACAATGAGCAGTTCTTC. Residues: CASSPPTRGGRNNEQFF. The genes are TRBV5-4 and TRBJ2-1; TRBD2 matches at 8 bases. CDR3 length equals 17 residues. The junction had 14 bases not matched to a gene; V was cut back by 4 bases and J by 5 bases. The germline CDR1 and CDR2 sequences are SGHNT and YYREEE (reference sequence).

This rearrangement joins TRBV27 to TRBJ1-2, with D possibly TRBD1 on 6 matching bases. CDR3 length equals 16 residues. Trimming stripped 3 bases from V and 4 bases from J, with 18 bases between. From germline, CDR1 is MNHEY and CDR2 SMNVEV (reference sequence). As DNA, the CDR3 is TGTGCCAGCAGTTTCGTCGGGACCGGGGGGCCCTATGGCTACACCTTC. Translation: CASSFVGTGGPYGYTF.

The genes are TRBV6-4 and TRBJ2-3, with D possibly matching TRBD2 (6 bases). The CDR3 covers 13 residues. Trimming shortened V by 6 bases and J by 4 bases, and 11 bases separated the two germline ends. In germline, CDR1 is MRHNA, CDR2 SNTAGT. CDR3 protein: CASRSSGADTQYF. In nucleotides, the CDR3 is TGTGCCAGCAGGAGCTCGGGGGCAGATACGCAGTATTTT.

V and J are TRBV19 and TRBJ1-2; D gene uncertain. The CDR3 consists of 13 residues. CDR1 is LNHDA and CDR2 is SQIVND in the germline V gene (reference sequence). The ends were cut back, 3 bases at V and 2 bases at J, with 7 bases in the middle. CDR3 protein: CASSMGSNYGYTF. CDR3 DNA: TGTGCCAGTAGTATGGGTTCGAACTATGGCTACACCTTC.

The chain couples TRBV7-9 to TRBJ1-3; D remains ambiguous. Between the trimmed V and J ends, which lost 4 bases and 0 bases, there was a span of 22 bases. This CDR3 contains 19 residues. Germline CDR1 reads SEHNR; CDR2 reads FQNEAQ (reference sequence). This CDR3 is CASSSKPRGLLHSGNTIYF. The DNA for the CDR3 is TGTGCCAGCAGCTCCAAGCCCAGAGGTCTCCTCCACTCTGGAAACACCATATATTTT.